Sequencing of this TCR beta chain was carried out in a study of blood T cell repertoires in COVID-19. The overall study: T cells, B-cell-depleted T cells, or PBMCs provided the cDNA or gDNA that served as material.

Original handling: Amplified reference gene primers provided the basis for estimating nucleated cell counts. The data were produced by immunoSEQ multiplex PCR, yet TCRdb's version contains in-frame clones alone and is incomplete. V and J calls and clone size come straight from that table; D and trimming were deduced from the DNA. Here the sample spans 200,000 to 300,000 clones, approximately 83% being singletons. V lost 3 bases and J lost 6; bases outside the gene matches: 4. Germline V gene sequence: CDR1 MDHEN, CDR2 SYDVKM. The CDR3 is 14 residues long. The clonotype originates from a man aged 30 to 39 who had recovered from COVID-19. Sequenced sample: peripheral blood. J is TRBJ1-5 and V is TRBV28, with TRBD1 matching 8 bases. The CDR3 is CASSLYRGVQPQHF. The CDR3 DNA reads TGTGCCAGCAGTTTGTACAGGGGGGTTCAGCCCCAGCATTTT.